This entry lists 32 T cell receptor beta chains sequenced from one sample in a study of technical replicates of blood from a handful of donors. Generated by immunoSEQ multiplex PCR, the TCRdb table keeps only in-frame clones and is missing some. The sample carries 65,000 to 85,000 clones, about 96% recorded once. Specimen: T cells isolated from PBMCs. The receptors originated from a human donor in good health.

The J gene is TRBJ2-1, the V gene TRBV5-1, with D tentatively TRBD2 (5 bases). The CDR3 runs to 16 residues. V was cut by 0 bases and J by 0 bases, with 10 bases left in between. Looked up from germline, CDR1 is SGHRS and CDR2 is YFSETQ. CDR3 nucleotide sequence: TGCGCCAGCAGCTTGGACCGAGCGGCCTCCTACAATGAGCAGTTCTTC. Translated, it gives CASSLDRAASYNEQFF.

The table lists this clone with a few counts. The chain recombines TRBV30 with TRBJ2-1, with 8 bases aligning to TRBD2. J lost 6 bases, V lost 1 base, and 14 bases had no gene match. This CDR3 contains 17 residues. Germline CDR1 reads GTSNPN; CDR2 reads SVGIG (reference sequence). The CDR3 DNA is TGTGCCTGGAGTGGGGGTGGGTGGACCGGGACTAGCAATGAGCAGTTCTTC. Amino acid sequence: CAWSGGGWTGTSNEQFF. Supplemented by reference TRBV30 and TRBJ2-1, the full variable domain reads SQTIHQWPATLVQPVGSPLSLECTVEGTSNPNLYWYRQAAGRGLQLLFYSVGIGQISSEVPQNLSASRPQDRQFILSSKKLLLSDSGFYLCAWSGGGWTGTSNEQFFGPGTRLTVL.

The chain carries TRBV5-4 and TRBJ2-5; 7 nucleotides align to TRBD1. The CDR3 covers 14 residues. CDR1 and CDR2 from the germline V gene are SGHNT and YYREEE (reference sequence). Trimming at V came to 4 bases and at J to 2 bases, leaving 5 bases not matched to a gene. The CDR3 sequence is CASSAARGQETQYF. The CDR3 region has the DNA TGTGCCAGCAGCGCGGCCAGGGGGCAAGAGACCCAGTACTTC.

The genes are TRBV10-3 and TRBJ1-1, with no clear D. CDR1 and CDR2 (germline): ENHRY, SYGVKD. The CDR3 extends over 14 amino acids. The V and J ends lost 3 bases and 1 base respectively, with 9 bases between them. CDR3 loop: CAISEGRRNTEAFF. The CDR3, as DNA: TGTGCCATCAGTGAAGGAAGGAGGAACACTGAAGCTTTCTTT.

Only one count was recorded for this clone. V gene TRBV29-1 combines with J gene TRBJ2-3; 9 nucleotides align to TRBD2. Trimming removed 5 bases from V and 2 bases from J; junction bases left unmatched: 5. The CDR3 sequence is 14 residues long. Per germline, CDR1 SQVTM and CDR2 ANQGSEA. The CDR3 sequence is CSVPLAGITDTQYF. In nucleotides, the CDR3 is TGCAGCGTTCCGCTAGCGGGAATCACAGATACGCAGTATTTT.

The rearrangement joins TRBV4-2 to TRBJ2-2, with D possibly TRBD1 on 5 matching bases. V was shortened by 2 bases and J by 5 bases, with 15 bases between the two germline ends. The CDR3 is made up of 16 amino acids. CDR1 and CDR2 (germline): LGHNA, YNFKEQ. Here the CDR3 DNA reads TGTGCCAGCAGCCAAACACTCGGCGCAGGGACCGGGGAGCTGTTTTTT. Translated, it gives CASSQTLGAGTGELFF.

The chain recombines TRBV10-1 with TRBJ2-1; 9 nucleotides agree with TRBD2. Losses at the gene ends were 4 bases for V and 8 bases for J; bases not matched to a gene: 6. The CDR3 length is 14 residues. The germline V gene encodes CDR1 WNHNN and CDR2 SYGVQD (reference sequence). CDR3 sequence: CASSGGTSLDEQFF. CDR3 in DNA: TGCGCCAGCAGTGGAGGGACTAGCTTGGATGAGCAGTTCTTC.

The chain uses TRBV4-2 and TRBJ1-3; D uncertain. Trimming took 4 bases from V and 0 from J, leaving 13 bases between them. Per germline, CDR1 LGHNA and CDR2 YNFKEQ. The CDR3 totals 16 residues. The CDR3 nucleotides read TGTGCCAGCAGCCCCGTCCAGGTTTCCTCTGGAAACACCATATATTTT. It is translated as CASSPVQVSSGNTIYF.

The rearrangement links TRBV18 to TRBJ2-7, with TRBD1 identical over 7 bases. This CDR3 contains 14 residues. Germline CDR1 and CDR2: KGHSH and LQKENI. J was trimmed by 1 base and V by 3 bases; bases with no gene match: 3. DNA for the CDR3: TGTGCCAGCTCACCTGACAGGGCTTCCTACGAGCAGTACTTC. Its translation: CASSPDRASYEQYF.

The V call is TRBV5-6, the J call TRBJ2-2; 9 bases align to TRBD2. The CDR3 covers 15 residues. Losses at the gene ends were 4 bases for V and 2 bases for J; bases not matched to a gene: 3. Germline CDR1 reads SGHDT; CDR2 reads YYEEEE. The CDR3 here is CASSPGTSNTGELFF. CDR3 bases: TGTGCCAGCAGCCCCGGGACTAGCAACACCGGGGAGCTGTTTTTT.

The chain recombines TRBV19 with TRBJ2-7; D gene unclear. Germline V gene lookup returns CDR1 LNHDA and CDR2 SQIVND (reference sequence). Trimming pared 3 bases from V and 5 bases from J, leaving 14 bases between. The CDR3 spans 14 residues. The CDR3 sequence: CASSIRGLLHEQYF. The CDR3 DNA reads TGTGCCAGTAGTATCAGAGGCCTTTTGCACGAGCAGTACTTC.

The chain carries TRBV19 and TRBJ2-3, with 9 bases fitting TRBD1. This CDR3 is built from 18 residues. In germline, CDR1 is LNHDA, CDR2 SQIVND (reference sequence). The ends lost 3 bases at V and 3 bases at J; junction bases unmatched: 13. CDR3 residues: CASSISTLLGTGTDTQYF. CDR3 bases: TGTGCCAGTAGTATCTCTACCCTCCTCGGGACAGGGACAGATACGCAGTATTTT. The variable domain in full, with the rest retrieved from reference TRBV19 and TRBJ2-3, is DGGITQSPKYLFRKEGQNVTLSCEQNLNHDAMYWYRQDPGQGLRLIYYSQIVNDFQKGDIAEGYSVSREKKESFPLTVTSAQKNPTAFYLCASSISTLLGTGTDTQYFGPGTRLTVL.

J is TRBJ1-2 and V is TRBV9, with 7 bases matching TRBD1. Looked up from germline, CDR1 is SGDLS and CDR2 is YYNGEE. The CDR3 has 14 amino acids. J lost 7 bases, V lost 2 bases, and 8 bases had no gene match. The CDR3 nucleotides read TGTGCCAGCAGCGTGGGAGGAGACAGGGTTGGCTACACCTTC. Encoded protein: CASSVGGDRVGYTF. Together with reference TRBV9 and TRBJ1-2, the CDR3 gives the full variable domain: DSGVTQTPKHLITATGQRVTLRCSPRSGDLSVYWYQQSLDQGLQFLIQYYNGEERAKGNILERFSAQQFPDLHSELNLSSLELGDSALYFCASSVGGDRVGYTFGSGTRLTVV.

The V call is TRBV6-6, the J call TRBJ2-3; 13 positions agree with TRBD2. CDR1 and CDR2 (germline): MNHNY, SVGAGI (reference sequence). The CDR3 is made up of 16 amino acids. V lost 6 bases to trimming and J lost 3 bases; unmatched junction nucleotides: 6. The CDR3 region is CASRDRTSGRTDTQYF. The CDR3 DNA reads as TGTGCCAGCAGGGACCGGACTAGCGGGAGAACAGATACGCAGTATTTT.

The chain joins TRBV6-1 to TRBJ1-1; 8 bases agree with TRBD1. CDR3 length: 19 residues. V shed 1 base and J 0 bases; nucleotides not matched to a gene: 13. CDR1 is MNHNS and CDR2 is SASEGT in the germline V gene. The CDR3: CASSEGILGQGRMNTEAFF. The DNA for the CDR3 is TGTGCCAGCAGTGAAGGAATCCTAGGACAGGGTCGAATGAACACTGAAGCTTTCTTT.

A few counts support this clone. The CDR3 reads CASTTGGEGNTEAFF. CDR3 DNA sequence: TGTGCCAGCACGACAGGGGGCGAAGGGAACACTGAAGCTTTCTTT. V usage is TRBV28 and J usage is TRBJ1-1, with 10 bases matching TRBD1. The V segment lost 7 bases and the J segment 1 base; nucleotides outside the gene matches: 6. Germline CDR1 reads MDHEN; CDR2 reads SYDVKM. The CDR3 has 15 amino acids.

The rearrangement links TRBV27 to TRBJ2-1; a possible D gene is TRBD2 (5 bases). Germline assignment: CDR1 MNHEY and CDR2 SMNVEV (reference sequence). This CDR3 has 15 amino acids. Trimming pared 1 base from V and 0 bases from J, leaving 7 bases between. The DNA for the CDR3 is TGTGCCAGCAGTTTATTTGGGAGCTCCTACAATGAGCAGTTCTTC. Translating it yields CASSLFGSSYNEQFF.

The J gene is TRBJ1-1, the V gene TRBV2; a possible D gene is TRBD1 (5 bases). Trimming removed 10 bases at V and 3 bases at J, with 21 bases between. This CDR3 is 15 amino acids long. The germline CDR1 and CDR2 sequences are SNHLY and FYNNEI. Written as DNA, the CDR3 is TGTGCCATCACGATAAACCACCCAGGGCACACTGAAGCTTTCTTT. Its protein product is CAITINHPGHTEAFF.

The rearrangement links TRBV19 to TRBJ2-3; 10 nucleotides agree with TRBD2. CDR3 length: 15 amino acids. Germline V CDR1 and CDR2: LNHDA, SQIVND (reference sequence). After removal of 6 bases from V and 1 base from J, the junction contained 4 bases not matched to a gene. The CDR3 DNA follows: TGTGCCAGTAGGACTAGCGGGCCCCGCACAGATACGCAGTATTTT. It is translated as CASRTSGPRTDTQYF.

The V gene is TRBV6-6, the J gene TRBJ1-5; 9 nucleotides align to TRBD1. This CDR3 contains 15 residues. CDR1 is MNHNY and CDR2 is SVGAGI in the germline V gene (reference sequence). J was trimmed by 6 bases and V by 4 bases; bases with no gene match: 7. CDR3 amino acids: CASSSPQGAFQPQHF. The CDR3 DNA follows: TGTGCCAGCAGTTCGCCACAGGGGGCTTTTCAGCCCCAGCATTTT.

There are a few counts of this clone. V is TRBV18 and J is TRBJ2-3, with D unclear. V lost 4 bases and J lost 1, with 6 bases in between. The CDR3 covers 13 residues. Germline values: CDR1 KGHSH, CDR2 LQKENI. The chain's CDR3 is CASSLAGTDTQYF. The CDR3 bases are TGTGCCAGCTCACTTGCGGGCACAGATACGCAGTATTTT.

The chain links TRBV11-1 to TRBJ1-4; D not resolved. CDR1 is SGHAT, CDR2 FQDESV, per germline (reference sequence). This CDR3 is built from 13 residues. V was cut by 4 bases and J by 8 bases, with 11 bases left in between. For the CDR3, the DNA is TGTGCCAGCAGCTCCAGCAGAGGGGAAAAACTGTTTTTT. It specifies CASSSSRGEKLFF. Full variable domain (rest looked up from reference TRBV11-1 and TRBJ1-4): EAEVAQSPRYKITEKSQAVAFWCDPISGHATLYWYRQILGQGPELLVQFQDESVVDDSQLPKDRFSAERLKGVDSTLKIQPAELGDSAMYLCASSSSRGEKLFFGSGTQLSVL.

The rearrangement joins TRBV19 to TRBJ2-5; TRBD1 is a possible D gene (5 bases). V was shortened by 3 bases and J by 2 bases, with 16 bases between the two germline ends. The CDR3 spans 16 residues. Germline V gives CDR1 LNHDA, CDR2 SQIVND (reference sequence). In DNA, the CDR3 is TGTGCCAGTAGTATCAACCAAGACAGTAAACAAGAGACCCAGTACTTC. This codes for CASSINQDSKQETQYF.

The chain links TRBV2 to TRBJ2-1, with TRBD1 identical over 12 bases. Germline V gene sequence: CDR1 SNHLY, CDR2 FYNNEI. This CDR3 spans 13 amino acids. V lost 8 bases and J lost 8; bases outside the gene matches: 4. The CDR3 sequence is CASPGQGAYEQFF. CDR3 DNA: TGTGCCAGCCCGGGACAGGGGGCTTATGAGCAGTTCTTC.

J is TRBJ2-2 and V is TRBV7-2; tentatively, D is TRBD2 (6 bases). The CDR3 has 16 amino acids. V shed 1 base and J shed 3 bases, with 12 bases lying between them. CDR1 is SGHTA, CDR2 FQGNSA, per germline. The CDR3 loop reads CASSLGTGAYTGELFF. The CDR3 nucleotides are TGTGCCAGCAGCTTAGGGACGGGAGCTTACACCGGGGAGCTGTTTTTT.

The CDR3 DNA reads TGCGCCAGCAGCCGCCCAGCGGGAGATTCCTATGAGCAGTTCTTC. Residues: CASSRPAGDSYEQFF. The rearrangement uses TRBV4-1 and TRBJ2-1; 8 nucleotides agree with TRBD2. This CDR3 spans 15 amino acids. J was trimmed by 8 bases and V by 4 bases; bases with no gene match: 10. The germline CDR1 and CDR2 sequences are MGHRA and YSYEKL.

The chain couples TRBV2 to TRBJ1-5; D is ambiguous. The V gene lost 9 bases and the J gene lost 2 bases, with 11 bases spanning the gap. The germline CDR1 and CDR2 sequences are SNHLY and FYNNEI. This CDR3 spans 13 amino acids. The CDR3 bases are TGTGCCAGTCTGGAGGTAGGCAATCAGCCCCAGCATTTT. Translation gives CASLEVGNQPQHF.

The count of this clone is one. The chain carries TRBV6-5 and TRBJ2-7; TRBD1 agrees at 7 bases. The germline CDR1 and CDR2 sequences are MNHEY and SVGAGI. V was pared by 6 bases and J by 0 bases, with 8 bases of the junction left unmatched. The CDR3 is 15 residues long. The CDR3 DNA follows: TGTGCCAGCAGATCGGGACAGTCCAGCTCCTACGAGCAGTACTTC. Translation: CASRSGQSSSYEQYF.

This chain connects TRBV11-2 to TRBJ2-1; TRBD2 aligns across 8 bases. V shed 4 bases and J 7 bases; nucleotides not matched to a gene: 9. Per the germline V gene, CDR1 is SGHAT and CDR2 is FQNNGV. The CDR3 extends over 15 amino acids. The CDR3 is CASSSVSGSGNEQFF. The CDR3, as DNA: TGTGCCAGCAGCTCTGTAAGCGGGAGTGGTAATGAGCAGTTCTTC.

This chain joins TRBV19 and TRBJ1-2; TRBD1 might be the D (5 bases). Germline CDR1 is LNHDA and CDR2 is SQIVND (reference sequence). The CDR3 runs to 14 residues. Trimming shortened V by 0 bases and J by 2 bases, and 7 bases separated the two germline ends. CDR3 loop: CASSIDRVNYGYTF. The CDR3 bases are TGTGCCAGTAGTATAGACAGGGTCAACTATGGCTACACCTTC.

The chain has TRBV4-1 and TRBJ2-5, with a tentative D call TRBD1 (6 bases). The CDR3 consists of 14 residues. V was pared by 1 base and J by 4 bases, with 10 bases between. Germline V lookup: CDR1 MGHRA, CDR2 YSYEKL. CDR3 region: CASSQGTGPETQYF. The CDR3 bases are TGCGCCAGCAGCCAAGGAACAGGGCCAGAGACCCAGTACTTC.

The rearrangement uses TRBV30 and TRBJ2-1; D may be TRBD1 (5 bases). Germline assignment: CDR1 GTSNPN and CDR2 SVGIG (reference sequence). V lost 2 bases and J 15 bases, leaving 14 bases between the germline ends. CDR3 length equals 11 residues. The CDR3 DNA reads TGTGCCTGGAGTCCCACCAGGGCCCCGTTCTTC. Translated: CAWSPTRAPFF.